Listed below are T cell receptor beta chains from one sample, sequenced in a study of low-dose radiotherapy and immunotherapy resistance in tumors. A single record per CDR3 protein comes from TCRdb applying MiXCR to the reads. Found here are under 95,000 distinct CDR3 sequences, 15% to 20% of them singletons; the top ten hold about 1.3%. The specimen was PBMCs, collected after low-dose radiotherapy plus immunotherapy. The receptors shown here come from a male donor with prostate cancer. The conserved cysteine and the conserved F or W are not part of the CDR3 here. Fields, in order: V gene, J gene, CDR3 protein.

V gene: TRBV28; J gene: TRBJ2-7; CDR3 protein: ASSLVGGSGSSYEQY
V gene: TRBV4-3; J gene: TRBJ1-1; CDR3 protein: ASSQDWKLSTEAF
V gene: TRBV30; J gene: TRBJ1-2; CDR3 protein: AWSAHRANYGYT
V gene: TRBV28; J gene: TRBJ2-3; CDR3 protein: ASSLVGRKDTQY
V gene: TRBV28; J gene: TRBJ1-5; CDR3 protein: ASSSLGGNSNQPQH
V gene: TRBV6-6; J gene: TRBJ1-5; CDR3 protein: ASSMRTGDSNQPQH
V gene: TRBV9; J gene: TRBJ2-3; CDR3 protein: ASSVAQGEGEGSTQY
V gene: TRBV6-5; J gene: TRBJ1-4; CDR3 protein: ASSYGGYTSKLF
V gene: TRBV5-1; J gene: TRBJ1-3; CDR3 protein: ASSAMDNSGNTIY
V gene: TRBV7-2; J gene: TRBJ2-7; CDR3 protein: ASSFATGNSYEQY
V gene: TRBV28; J gene: TRBJ2-4; CDR3 protein: ASTRGGGIQY
V gene: TRBV20-1; J gene: TRBJ1-2; CDR3 protein: SARTGIYYGYT
V gene: TRBV3-1; J gene: TRBJ2-1; CDR3 protein: ASSPGGSGRSSSYNEQF
V gene: TRBV5-1; J gene: TRBJ2-6; CDR3 protein: ASSPWERGASGANVLT
V gene: TRBV19; J gene: TRBJ1-2; CDR3 protein: ASLADTGAAFYGYT
V gene: TRBV5-5; J gene: TRBJ2-1; CDR3 protein: ACGLATLDNEQF
V gene: TRBV29-1; J gene: TRBJ2-3; CDR3 protein: SVGGTSGGGGTDTQY
V gene: TRBV7-9; J gene: TRBJ2-1; CDR3 protein: ASSPFTSTNEQF